Sequencing of this T cell receptor (beta chain) was carried out in a study of spatial heterogeneity in lung cancer (dated by TCRdb to the late 2010s). For context, the study as a whole: Beta-chain transcripts were consistently detected in greater numbers than alpha-chain transcripts, which likely reflects a higher abundance of beta-chain transcripts. In non-small cell lung cancer, the study quantitatively compared TCR alpha and beta repertoires across several tumor regions, matched nontumor lung, and blood. At surgery, roughly 220 tumor regions, around 64 matched nontumor lung samples and 50 to 60 PBMC samples were TCR-sequenced for both alpha and beta chains. TCR repertoire features were related to nonsynonymous mutation counts determined by whole-exome sequencing of tumor tissue. TCR transcript counts in tumor regions correlated strongly with a T cell transcriptional module score from matched bulk RNA-seq. In the raw uncorrected reads, each unique combination of TCR and UMI appeared more than ten times on average. The paper's findings and limits, for the study overall: The count of ubiquitous expanded TCRs correlated with the count of ubiquitous nonsynonymous mutations, and the count of regional expanded TCRs correlated with the count of regional nonsynonymous mutations. The tumor nonsynonymous mutation count correlated with the number of expanded intratumoral alpha and beta TCRs. Confirming at a functional level the hypothesis that regional TCRs recognize regional mutations was considered to require additional single-cell paired TCR alpha and beta sequencing. TCR-seq was estimated to cover only about 7% of tumor T cells for alpha chains and around 12% for beta chains.

The time point label, read with the paper, signifies: sample taken at primary tumor resection. Donors were about 70 patients with early-stage, untreated non-small cell lung cancer from the lung TRACERx cohort. Without any cell sorting, TCR sequencing was performed on whole RNA extracted either from tumor and nontumor lung tissue or from cryopreserved PBMC samples. Only patients for whom sufficient RNA was available from at least two tumor regions were selected for TCR sequencing. Before selection, tumor and adjacent nontumor lung specimens were reviewed by a lung pathologist. This clonotype was seen repeatedly, ten times or more. Its antigen remains unidentified. There are no base qualities to consult, and no much larger clone falls within one base. Library preparation used 5' RACE. TCRdb records NextSeq 500 as the sequencer. The TCR library protocol attached a unique molecular identifier to each TCR cDNA molecule to allow correction of PCR and sequencing errors. Turning to the authors' computational methods: TCR identification, UMI-based error correction and CDR3 extraction were all carried out with Decombinator tools. TCRs above a frequency of 2 per 1,000, corresponding to the top 1% of the tumor frequency distribution, were defined as expanded. Expanded tumor TCRs statistically deemed absent (corrected P<0.05) from at least one tumor region were classed as regional, and all other expanded tumor TCRs were classed as ubiquitous. Each repertoire was subsampled 100 times to 5,000 TCRs, after which Renyi diversity was computed with the R vegan package. CDR3 similarity networks were built from amino acid triplet string-kernel similarity, with CDR3s being connected when pairwise similarity was above 0.82. Through fastp at Q25 and MiXCR, TCRdb rebuilt clones from the public reads, retaining in-frame beta chains. Each entry merges the rows of one CDR3 protein and shows their most common DNA and genes. None of the V and J calls come from the authors' own analysis; TCRdb made them. Recorded for this sample are over 10,000 distinct CDR3 sequences; more than 3% of them occurred a single time. Clones ranked in the top ten supply about a sixth of the sample.

Spanning cysteine to phenylalanine, the CDR3 consists of 15 amino acids. Kept here is only the CDR3 DNA, which spans 45 bases and is read in frame from base 1. Via the germline V gene (reference sequence), CDR1 is LNHDA and CDR2 SQIVND. A distance of 12 bases separates the germline ends of V and J, which lose 6 bases and 0 bases respectively. The sequencing here drew on lung tumor tissue, taken at surgery. The chain employs TRBV19 and TRBJ1-5; the D gene assignment is ambiguous. The clonotype comes from a male donor with early-stage non-small cell lung cancer. Here the CDR3 is given as CASRSPGISNQPQHF. Here is the DNA: TGTGCCAGTAGGTCCCCCGGAATTAGCAATCAGCCCCAGCATTTT.